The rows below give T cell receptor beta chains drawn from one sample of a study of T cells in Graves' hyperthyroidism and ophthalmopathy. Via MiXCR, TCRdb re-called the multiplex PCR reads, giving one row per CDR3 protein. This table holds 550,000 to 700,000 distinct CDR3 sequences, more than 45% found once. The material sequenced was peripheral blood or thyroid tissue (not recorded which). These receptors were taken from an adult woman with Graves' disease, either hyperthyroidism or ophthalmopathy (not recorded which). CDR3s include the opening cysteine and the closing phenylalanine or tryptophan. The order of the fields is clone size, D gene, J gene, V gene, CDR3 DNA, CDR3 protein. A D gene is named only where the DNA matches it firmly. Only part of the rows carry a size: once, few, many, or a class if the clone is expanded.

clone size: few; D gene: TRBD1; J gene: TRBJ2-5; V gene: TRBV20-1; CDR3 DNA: TGCAGTGCTAGAGAGTTGGGACAGGTCTTTGGCGGGACCCAGTACTTC; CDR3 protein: CSARELGQVFGGTQYF
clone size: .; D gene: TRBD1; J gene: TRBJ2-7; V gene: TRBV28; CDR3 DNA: TGTGCCATCAGCGGGACAGGGGGCCGCGAGCAGTACTTC; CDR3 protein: CAISGTGGREQYF
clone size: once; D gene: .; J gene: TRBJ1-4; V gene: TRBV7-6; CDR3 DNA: TGTGCTAGCAGCTTTCGCTGGGATGAAAAACTGTTTTTT; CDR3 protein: CASSFRWDEKLFF
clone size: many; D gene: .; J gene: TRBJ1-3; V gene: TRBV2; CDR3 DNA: TGTGCCAGCAGTTACTTTAACACCATATATTTT; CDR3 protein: CASSYFNTIYF
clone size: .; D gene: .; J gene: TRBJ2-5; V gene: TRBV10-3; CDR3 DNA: TGTGCCATCAGTGAGTCTTACGGGGGCAGGGAGACCCAGTACTTC; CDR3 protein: CAISESYGGRETQYF
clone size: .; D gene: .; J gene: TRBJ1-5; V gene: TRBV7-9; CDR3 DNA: TGTGCCAGCAGCTTATCACAGGGTTGGCCCTATAGCAATCAGCCCCAGCATTTT; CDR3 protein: CASSLSQGWPYSNQPQHF
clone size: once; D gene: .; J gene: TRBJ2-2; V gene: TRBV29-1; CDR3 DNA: TGCAGCGTTGGAACAGGGAGAAACACCGGGGAGCTGTTTTTT; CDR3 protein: CSVGTGRNTGELFF
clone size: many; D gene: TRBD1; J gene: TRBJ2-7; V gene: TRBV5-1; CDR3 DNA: TGCGCCAGCAGCTCGCCTTCGGGACAGGGGGCACATCCCGCCGAGCAGTACTTC; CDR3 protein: CASSSPSGQGAHPAEQYF
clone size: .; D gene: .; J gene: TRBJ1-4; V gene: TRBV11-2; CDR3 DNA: TGTGCCAGCAGCTTGGCCCAGGGGACGGCCGAAAAACTGTTTTTT; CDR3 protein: CASSLAQGTAEKLFF
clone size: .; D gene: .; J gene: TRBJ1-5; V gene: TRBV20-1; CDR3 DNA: TGCAGTGCTAGAGCCAGGGGAGGGAATCAGCCCCAGCATTTT; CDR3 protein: CSARARGGNQPQHF
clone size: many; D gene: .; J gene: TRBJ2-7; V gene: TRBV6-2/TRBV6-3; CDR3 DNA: TGTGCCAGCGGACGGGTCACCTACGAGCAGTACTTC; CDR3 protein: CASGRVTYEQYF
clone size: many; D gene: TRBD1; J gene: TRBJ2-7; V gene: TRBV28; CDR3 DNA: TGTGCCAGCAGTTTTGTAGGGACAGGGGGCTACGAGCAGTACTTC; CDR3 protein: CASSFVGTGGYEQYF
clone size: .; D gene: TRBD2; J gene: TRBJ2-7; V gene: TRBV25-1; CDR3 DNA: TGTGCCAGCAGCCTGTGGCTAGCGGGTATCTACGAGCAGTACTTC; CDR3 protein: CASSLWLAGIYEQYF
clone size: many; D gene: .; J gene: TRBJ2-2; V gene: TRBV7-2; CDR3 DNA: TGTGCCAGCAGCTTAGCCGCAGGCACCGGGGAGCTGTTTTTT; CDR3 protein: CASSLAAGTGELFF
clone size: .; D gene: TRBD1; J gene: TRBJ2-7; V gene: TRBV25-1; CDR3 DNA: TGTGCCAGCTGTGACAGGGGGCTCACCTACGAGCAGTACTTC; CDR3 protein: CASCDRGLTYEQYF
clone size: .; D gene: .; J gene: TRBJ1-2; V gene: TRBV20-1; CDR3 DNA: TGCAGTGTTCCGGGACTAGCGGGAGTCGGGACCGGGGGCGATAATGGCTACACCTTC; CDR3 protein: CSVPGLAGVGTGGDNGYTF